The 17 T cell receptor beta chains reported below all come from one sample, sequenced in a study of CD8 T cells in Susac syndrome. RNA amounts of about 0.5 to 1 ug underwent reverse transcription with random hexamers. TCRdb re-derived calls from the immunoSEQ multiplex PCR reads in MiXCR, one entry per CDR3 protein. The data hold more than 120,000 distinct CDR3 sequences, with approximately 93% observed a single time. The sequenced sample consisted of CD4+ T cells from PBMCs. The receptors shown here come from a human donor in good health.

This clonotype was counted a single time. V gene TRBV30 combines with J gene TRBJ1-1; D is possibly TRBD1 (6 bases). Germline assignment: CDR1 GTSNPN and CDR2 SVGIG (reference sequence). The CDR3 totals 13 residues. V was cut by 0 bases and J by 3 bases, with 8 bases left in between. The CDR3 DNA reads as TGTGCCTGGAGTGTACGGACAGACACTGAAGCTTTCTTT. Its protein is CAWSVRTDTEAFF.

This chain joins TRBV12-3 or TRBV12-4 and TRBJ2-3; weak D call: TRBD1 (7 bases). The CDR3 loop spans 15 amino acids. V gave up 7 bases and J gave up 1 base, with 15 bases separating them. In nucleotides, the CDR3 is TGTGCCAGCACCCCTGACAGGGAGGGCACAGATACGCAGTATTTT. Translating gives CASTPDREGTDTQYF.

CDR3 nucleotides: TGTGCCAGCAGTCGCCGGGGGGGTTTATCTGGAAACACCATATATTTT. It specifies CASSRRGGLSGNTIYF. The V call is TRBV12-3 or TRBV12-4, the J call TRBJ1-3, with a tentative D call TRBD1 (5 bases). V was shortened by 5 bases and J by 1 base, with 15 bases between the two germline ends. There are 16 residues in the CDR3.

This sequence joins TRBV5-1 and TRBJ1-3, with D unclear. Germline lookup yields CDR1 SGHRS and CDR2 YFSETQ. The CDR3 consists of 15 residues. V gave up 0 bases and J gave up 0 bases, with 7 bases separating them. The CDR3 is CASSLEGNSGNTIYF. CDR3 sequence (DNA): TGCGCCAGCAGCTTGGAGGGCAACTCTGGAAACACCATATATTTT. Complete variable domain (other parts from reference TRBV5-1 and TRBJ1-3): KAGVTQTPRYLIKTRGQQVTLSCSPISGHRSVSWYQQTPGQGLQFLFEYFSETQRNKGNFPGRFSGRQFSNSRSEMNVSTLELGDSALYLCASSLEGNSGNTIYFGEGSWLTVV.

The rearrangement links TRBV7-2 to TRBJ2-3; D ambiguous. The V gene lost 6 bases and the J gene lost 0 bases, with 10 bases spanning the gap. CDR3 size: 14 residues. Germline assignment: CDR1 SGHTA and CDR2 FQGNSA. The CDR3 bases are TGTGCCAGCAGTTCTCTAGGGAGCACAGATACGCAGTATTTT. It translates to CASSSLGSTDTQYF.

The chain links TRBV24-1 to TRBJ1-2; D call uncertain. The CDR3 covers 11 residues. CDR1 is KGHDR and CDR2 is SFDVKD in the germline V gene. V was trimmed by 6 bases and J by 4 bases, leaving 5 bases between them. CDR3 nucleotides: TGTGCCACCAGTTCGAGCTATGGCTACACCTTC. It yields the protein CATSSSYGYTF.

The J gene is TRBJ1-1, the V gene TRBV7-2; 7 bases match TRBD1. V lost 1 base, J lost 2 bases, and 10 bases stayed unmatched. This CDR3 has 17 amino acids. CDR1 is SGHTA, CDR2 FQGNSA, per germline. CDR3 region: CASSLVGTASVNTEAFF. The CDR3 DNA reads TGTGCCAGCAGCTTAGTCGGGACAGCAAGCGTTAACACTGAAGCTTTCTTT.

The chain recombines TRBV10-3 with TRBJ2-7, with 10 bases lining up with TRBD2. Germline values: CDR1 ENHRY, CDR2 SYGVKD. J gave up 0 bases and V 10 bases, and 12 bases lay outside the gene matches. CDR3 size: 16 residues. CDR3 protein: CASAAEEREGSYEQYF. In nucleotides, the CDR3 is TGTGCCAGCGCCGCCGAGGAGCGGGAGGGCTCCTACGAGCAGTACTTC.

V is TRBV7-8 and J is TRBJ2-6, with D maybe TRBD1 (5 bases). The germline CDR1 and CDR2 sequences are SGHVS and FQNEAQ. Trimming removed 5 bases from V and 1 base from J, with 24 bases in between. The CDR3 is 20 amino acids. The CDR3 region has the DNA TGTGCCAGCAGCCTTAGAGAATTGCGGCAGGGATGGTCTGGGGCCAACGTCCTGACTTTC. Translated: CASSLRELRQGWSGANVLTF.

CDR3 nucleotide sequence: TGTGCCTGGGGCGGGTCTCCAGCCCTTGGGTATGGCTACACCTTC. It codes for CAWGGSPALGYGYTF. This chain joins TRBV30 and TRBJ1-2; no definite D call. CDR3 length equals 15 residues. V lost 5 bases and J lost 5, with 21 bases in between. Germline values: CDR1 GTSNPN, CDR2 SVGIG (reference sequence). The full variable domain, completed using reference TRBV30 and TRBJ1-2, is SQTIHQWPATLVQPVGSPLSLECTVEGTSNPNLYWYRQAAGRGLQLLFYSVGIGQISSEVPQNLSASRPQDRQFILSSKKLLLSDSGFYLCAWGGSPALGYGYTFGSGTRLTVV.

The table lists this clonotype with a count of one. The chain employs TRBV2 and TRBJ2-1; weak D call: TRBD2 (6 bases). Between the trimmed V and J ends, which lost 3 bases and 10 bases, there was a span of 10 bases. This CDR3 is built from 12 residues. CDR1 is SNHLY and CDR2 is FYNNEI in the germline V gene. Written as DNA, the CDR3 is TGTGCCAGCAGTGAGGCGGGGTCCGAGCAGTTCTTC. Encoded protein: CASSEAGSEQFF.

This clonotype was recorded only once. This rearrangement joins TRBV3-1 to TRBJ1-1, with a tentative D call TRBD1 (6 bases). This CDR3 region has 12 residues. From germline, CDR1 is LGHDT and CDR2 YNNKEL (reference sequence). Trimming left V 7 bases short and J 8 bases short, with 14 bases between. DNA for the CDR3: TGTGCCAGCATCGCACCGGGACAAGAAGCTTTCTTT. This gives the protein CASIAPGQEAFF. Variable domain in full (rest from reference TRBV3-1 and TRBJ1-1): DTAVSQTPKYLVTQMGNDKSIKCEQNLGHDTMYWYKQDSKKFLKIMFSYNNKELIINETVPNRFSPKSPDKAHLNLHINSLELGDSAVYFCASIAPGQEAFFGQGTRLTVV.

The chain employs TRBV10-3 and TRBJ2-2, with TRBD1 identical over 9 bases. J gave up 3 bases and V 6 bases, and 5 bases lay outside the gene matches. The CDR3 extends over 15 amino acids. Per germline, CDR1 ENHRY and CDR2 SYGVKD. The CDR3 region is CAIRGTGTHTGELFF. The CDR3 DNA reads TGTGCCATCAGGGGGACAGGGACACACACCGGGGAGCTGTTTTTT.

The rearrangement links TRBV7-2 to TRBJ2-7; the D gene is possibly TRBD2 (6 bases). The CDR3 contains 16 residues. V shed 5 bases and J shed 4 bases, with 21 bases lying between them. CDR1 and CDR2 from the germline V gene are SGHTA and FQGNSA. The CDR3 bases are TGTGCCAGCAGCCCTGCTTCGGCTAGCGAATATTACGAGCAGTACTTC. Protein sequence: CASSPASASEYYEQYF.

The table lists this clonotype with a few counts. The gene calls are TRBV19 and TRBJ2-5; 9 bases align to TRBD1. Germline V gene data show CDR1 as LNHDA and CDR2 as SQIVND (reference sequence). This CDR3 contains 13 residues. Trimming at V came to 4 bases and at J to 4 bases, leaving 1 base not matched to a gene. In DNA form, the CDR3 reads TGTGCCAGTAGTAGGGGACAGGGAGAGACCCAGTACTTC. Its protein product is CASSRGQGETQYF.

J is TRBJ2-5 and V is TRBV5-1; 7 bases are a match to TRBD2. The germline V gene has CDR1 SGHRS and CDR2 YFSETQ. V lost 4 bases, J lost 5 bases, and 8 bases stayed unmatched. This CDR3 has 14 amino acids. Here the CDR3 DNA reads TGCGCCAGCAGCCCAAGGGGAGGGCTTGAGACCCAGTACTTC. Protein sequence: CASSPRGGLETQYF.

The chain links TRBV5-6 to TRBJ1-2; TRBD1 matches at 7 bases. CDR1 SGHDT and CDR2 YYEEEE come from the germline V gene. The V segment lost 0 bases and the J segment 7 bases; nucleotides outside the gene matches: 6. CDR3 length: 14 residues. CDR3 DNA sequence: TGTGCCAGCAGCTTGGACAGGGGTCGGAGTGGCTACACCTTC. Residues: CASSLDRGRSGYTF.